This note documents a single T cell receptor beta chain sequence. Whoever was chosen for sequencing had shown CD8+CD57+ cell expansion by flow cytometry. The sample comes from a study of CD8+CD57+ T cells in acquired aplastic anemia. Genomic DNA served as template for TCR beta VDJ and CDR3 profiling. TCRdb reprocessed the reads with MiXCR, giving one entry per CDR3 protein. The sample lists about 470,000 distinct CDR3 sequences, around a third occurring once. V lost 4 bases and J lost 2; bases outside the gene matches: 6. CDR1 DFQATT and CDR2 SNEGSKA come from the germline V gene (reference sequence). This CDR3 comprises 14 residues.

The clonotype comes from a human donor with aplastic anemia. This chain uses TRBV20-1 with TRBJ1-1; the match to TRBD1 covers 8 bases. The sample comprised sorted CD4+, CD8+, or CD8+CD57+ T cells (not recorded which) from PBMCs. The CDR3 DNA sequence: TGCAGTGCTACCGACAGGGGAGGCAACACTGAAGCTTTCTTT. Its translation: CSATDRGGNTEAFF.